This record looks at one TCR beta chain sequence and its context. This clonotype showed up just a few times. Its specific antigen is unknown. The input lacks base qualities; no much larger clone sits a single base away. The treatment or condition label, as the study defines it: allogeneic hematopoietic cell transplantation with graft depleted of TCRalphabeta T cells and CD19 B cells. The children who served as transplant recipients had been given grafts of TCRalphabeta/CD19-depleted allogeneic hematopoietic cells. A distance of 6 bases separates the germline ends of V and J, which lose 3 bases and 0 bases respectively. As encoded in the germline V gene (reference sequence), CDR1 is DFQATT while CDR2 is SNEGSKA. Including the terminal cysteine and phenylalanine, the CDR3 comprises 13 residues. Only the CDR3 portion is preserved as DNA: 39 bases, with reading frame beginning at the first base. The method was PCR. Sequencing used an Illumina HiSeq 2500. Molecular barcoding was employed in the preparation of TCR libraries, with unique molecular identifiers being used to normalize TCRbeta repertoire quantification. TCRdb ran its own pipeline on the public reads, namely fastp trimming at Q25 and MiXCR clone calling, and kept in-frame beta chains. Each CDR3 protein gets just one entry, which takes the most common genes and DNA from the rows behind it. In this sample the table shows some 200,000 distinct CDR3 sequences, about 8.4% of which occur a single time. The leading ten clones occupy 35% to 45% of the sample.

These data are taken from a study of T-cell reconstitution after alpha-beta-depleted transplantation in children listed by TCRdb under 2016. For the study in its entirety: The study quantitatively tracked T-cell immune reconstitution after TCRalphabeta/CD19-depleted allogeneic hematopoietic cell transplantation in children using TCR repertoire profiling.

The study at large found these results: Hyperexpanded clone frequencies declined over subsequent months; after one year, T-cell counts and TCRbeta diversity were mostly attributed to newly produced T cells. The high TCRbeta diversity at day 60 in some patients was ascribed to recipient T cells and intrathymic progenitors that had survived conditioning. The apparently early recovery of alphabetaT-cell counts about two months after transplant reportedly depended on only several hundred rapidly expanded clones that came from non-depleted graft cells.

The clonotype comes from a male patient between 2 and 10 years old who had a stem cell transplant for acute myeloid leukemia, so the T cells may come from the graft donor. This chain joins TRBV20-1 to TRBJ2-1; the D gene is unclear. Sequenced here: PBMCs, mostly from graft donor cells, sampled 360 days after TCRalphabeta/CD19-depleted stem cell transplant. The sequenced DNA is TGCAGTGCTAGCGGGCGCTCCTACAATGAGCAGTTCTTC. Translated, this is CSASGRSYNEQFF.